This TCR beta chain emerged from a study of blood T cell repertoires in COVID-19 (dated by TCRdb to about 2020). In the study overall: Samples covering the acute and convalescent phases of COVID-19 were provided by collaborators in the United States, Italy and Spain. The material from the prospective study consisted of cDNA or gDNA derived from T cells, B-cell-depleted T cells, or PBMCs. The dataset comprised deeply sampled blood TCRbeta repertoires from subjects exposed to, actively infected with, or recovered from COVID-19. The repertoires were released in a freely available public database intended as a resource for research on the immune response to SARS-CoV-2. The samples were drawn from the first 160 participants of the ongoing ImmuneRACE study and from about 1,200 subjects provided by 6 global collaborators. A de-identified subject ID, COVID-19 status, age in years and sex were almost always included in the sample metadata. HLA class I and class II types, where available, came from metadata supplied by the sample provider rather than from assay-based typing.

This clone was counted once. The clone's antigen remains unknown. Base qualities are not recorded, but no much larger clone differs from it by a single base. In Seattle, one collaborating source enrolled patients while the infection was active and tracked those patients longitudinally over the course of disease. Collaborating institutions collected whole blood in K2EDTA tubes following their own protocols. Collaborator samples were shipped for TCRbeta analysis as frozen whole blood, isolated PBMCs, or DNA extracted from either sample type. The immunoSEQ Assay, a bias-controlled multiplex PCR, was used to amplify TCRbeta CDR3 regions from genomic DNA. Turning to the authors' computational methods: Within the assay, amplification of reference gene primers was used to estimate how many nucleated cells each sample contained. Sequence reads were collapsed and filtered to measure the absolute abundance of every unique TCRbeta CDR3 rearrangement. For each sample, productive Simpson clonality was calculated as the square root of Simpson's diversity index over productive rearrangements. TCRdb mirrors the immuneACCESS table, restricted to in-frame sequences. Some clones are absent from its copies; in checked studies, under half trace to an unresolved V gene, and the reason for the others is unknown. V, J and clone size derive from that table, while D and trimming were established from the DNA sequence. In this sample the table shows fewer than 350,000 clones, roughly nine tenths of which occur a single time. 9.5% to 15% of the sample belongs to the ten largest clones.

The study at large found these results: How much clinical and demographic metadata was included differed by source and by participant, and the metadata was provided uncurated.

In the germline V gene, CDR1 corresponds to MNHEY and CDR2 to SVGAGI. The CDR3 numbers 14 residues from cysteine through phenylalanine. Of all the DNA, just the CDR3 is kept, 42 bases in frame from base 1. The trim is 6 bases for V and 4 bases for J, with a gap of 12 bases between the germline ends. The sequenced sample consisted of peripheral blood. The sequence is built from TRBV6-5 and TRBJ2-2; the best D guess is TRBD1, with 5 bases matching. The clonotype comes from a woman younger than 45 with COVID-19, enrolled during active disease. Here is the DNA: TGTGCCAGCAGCATCCACACAGGCACCGGGGAGCTGTTTTTT. It translates to CASSIHTGTGELFF.